This entry lists 24 T cell receptor beta chains sequenced from one sample in a study of shared clonotypes between healthy human individuals. Assay: immunoSEQ multiplex PCR; the TCRdb copy retains only in-frame clones and omits some. The sample holds almost 750,000 clones, around 70% seen once. Sequenced material: memory CD4+ T cells sorted from blood. Subset reported: CD45RA-negative fraction. The source is a woman in her thirties in good health.

In DNA, the CDR3 is TGTGCCAGCAGCCAAGACGCCTCCAATCAGCCCCAGCATTTT. Translating gives CASSQDASNQPQHF. This chain joins TRBV7-3 and TRBJ1-5; D ambiguous. CDR1 is SGHTA and CDR2 is FQGTGA in the germline V gene. Trimming took off 5 bases at V and 3 bases at J, with 11 bases between the two ends. The CDR3 contains 14 residues.

This chain uses TRBV7-8 with TRBJ1-2, with TRBD1 identical over 10 bases. Germline values: CDR1 SGHVS, CDR2 FQNEAQ. V was clipped by 5 bases and J by 8 bases; unmatched bases: 8. The length of the CDR3 is 14 residues. The CDR3 DNA reads TGTGCCAGCAGCCTCAAAGACAGGGGGCTCGGCTACACCTTC. This translates into CASSLKDRGLGYTF.

The gene calls are TRBV5-1 and TRBJ2-6; D is unclear. The CDR3 sequence is 15 residues long. Per the germline V gene, CDR1 is SGHRS and CDR2 is YFSETQ. V dropped 6 bases and J dropped 0 bases, with 10 bases sitting between them. The CDR3 nucleotides read TGCGCCAGCACTCCCCAGTCCTCTGGGGCCAACGTCCTGACTTTC. Its protein is CASTPQSSGANVLTF.

CDR3 sequence: CAWSRTQETQYF. CDR3 nucleotide sequence: TGTGCCTGGAGTCGAACCCAAGAGACCCAGTACTTC. The chain combines TRBV30 with TRBJ2-5; no clear D. V was shortened by 2 bases and J by 1 base, with 5 bases between the two germline ends. CDR1 is GTSNPN, CDR2 SVGIG, per germline (reference sequence). CDR3 length: 12 residues.

The V and J genes are TRBV28 and TRBJ2-3; D uncertain. Trimming stripped 6 bases from V and 3 bases from J, with 13 bases between. Germline V CDR1 and CDR2: MDHEN, SYDVKM. This CDR3 comprises 14 residues. The CDR3 spells CASSRGLATDTQYF. In DNA form, the CDR3 reads TGTGCCAGCAGCCGAGGATTAGCAACAGATACGCAGTATTTT.

This chain connects TRBV5-5 to TRBJ1-4; tentative D call: TRBD1 (5 bases). V shed 4 bases and J shed 8 bases, with 15 bases lying between them. The germline CDR1 and CDR2 sequences are SGHKS and YYEKEE (reference sequence). CDR3 length: 14 amino acids. CDR3 sequence (DNA): TGTGCCAGCAGCCTCCGGGACTCGAGAGAAAAACTGTTTTTT. It specifies CASSLRDSREKLFF.

The chain is built from TRBV28 and TRBJ1-4; the D gene is possibly TRBD1 (6 bases). V was pared by 5 bases and J by 8 bases, with 18 bases between. Germline lookup yields CDR1 MDHEN and CDR2 SYDVKM. The CDR3 is made up of 15 amino acids. CDR3 DNA sequence: TGTGCCAGCAGTCCACCGGGACAACGAAGGGAAAAACTGTTTTTT. Amino acids: CASSPPGQRREKLFF.

This chain connects TRBV7-2 to TRBJ1-4; possibly TRBD1 for D (5 bases). The length of the CDR3 is 15 residues. Trimming pared 5 bases from V and 5 bases from J, leaving 15 bases between. Germline V CDR1 and CDR2: SGHTA, FQGNSA. The CDR3 coding sequence is TGTGCCAGCAGCGCCCCGACAGAGTGGAATGAAAAACTGTTTTTT. Translating it yields CASSAPTEWNEKLFF.

V usage is TRBV29-1 and J usage is TRBJ2-7; 11 nucleotides agree with TRBD2. Germline V gene sequence: CDR1 SQVTM, CDR2 ANQGSEA. This CDR3 comprises 14 residues. The junction had 4 bases not matched to a gene; V was cut back by 6 bases and J by 0 bases. The CDR3 region has the DNA TGCAGCGTGAGTGGGACTAGCGGCTCCTACGAGCAGTACTTC. It specifies CSVSGTSGSYEQYF.

This clone was seen more than once but under ten times. The V call is TRBV6-6, the J call TRBJ2-1, with 8 nucleotides matching TRBD2. After removal of 6 bases from V and 7 bases from J, the junction contained 14 bases not matched to a gene. Germline CDR1 is MNHNY and CDR2 is SVGAGI (reference sequence). This CDR3 spans 16 amino acids. CDR3 in DNA: TGTGCCAGCAGCCAAGCGCCTAGCGGGCGGGTTAATGAGCAGTTCTTC. Translated, it gives CASSQAPSGRVNEQFF.

V is TRBV6-1 and J is TRBJ2-5; 9 bases fit TRBD1. CDR1 is MNHNS and CDR2 is SASEGT in the germline V gene. V gave up 6 bases and J gave up 4 bases; unmatched junction bases: 9. CDR3 length equals 15 residues. The CDR3 bases are TGTGCCAGCAGGCTTTCGGGACAGGGTGTAGAGACCCAGTACTTC. As protein: CASRLSGQGVETQYF.

The chain links TRBV5-6 to TRBJ1-5; unclear D gene. This CDR3 has 14 amino acids. V was cut by 0 bases and J by 4 bases, with 8 bases left in between. Germline CDR1 and CDR2: SGHDT and YYEEEE. The CDR3 region has the DNA TGTGCCAGCAGCTTGGTAGGGCAGAATCAGCCCCAGCATTTT. This gives the protein CASSLVGQNQPQHF.

This clone has at least ten counts. V is TRBV2 and J is TRBJ1-5; maybe TRBD1 (5 bases). The CDR3 contains 13 residues. Germline V gene sequence: CDR1 SNHLY, CDR2 FYNNEI. V gave up 10 bases and J gave up 0 bases, with 10 bases separating them. For the CDR3, the DNA is TGTGCCATGGGACGGGATAGCAATCAGCCCCAGCATTTT. This gives the protein CAMGRDSNQPQHF.

CDR3 bases: TGTGCCAGCAGTTTGGCCGGGTTAGCGACTGAAGCTTTCTTT. Protein: CASSLAGLATEAFF. The chain uses TRBV28 and TRBJ1-1, with D uncertain. The CDR3 spans 14 residues. V lost 3 bases and J lost 5, with 13 bases in between. Germline CDR1 is MDHEN and CDR2 is SYDVKM.

Concerning this clone itself: Within the sample, other DNA sequences also encode this same CDR3. The chain uses TRBV5-1 and TRBJ2-7, with 8 bases identical to TRBD1. This CDR3 spans 15 amino acids. V shed 0 bases and J 4 bases; nucleotides not matched to a gene: 6. In germline, CDR1 is SGHRS, CDR2 YFSETQ. For the CDR3, the DNA is TGCGCCAGCAGCTTGGGTGGGACAGGAACTTACGAGCAGTACTTC. It yields the protein CASSLGGTGTYEQYF. Full variable domain (missing parts from reference TRBV5-1 and TRBJ2-7): KAGVTQTPRYLIKTRGQQVTLSCSPISGHRSVSWYQQTPGQGLQFLFEYFSETQRNKGNFPGRFSGRQFSNSRSEMNVSTLELGDSALYLCASSLGGTGTYEQYFGPGTRLTVT.

This clone was seen only a few times. V usage is TRBV6-5 and J usage is TRBJ2-5; 8 bases agree with TRBD1. In germline, CDR1 is MNHEY, CDR2 SVGAGI. The CDR3 is made up of 15 amino acids. J lost 5 bases, V lost 8 bases, and 13 bases had no gene match. The CDR3 reads CASSGTRQGRETQYF. CDR3 coding DNA: TGTGCCAGCTCCGGCACCCGACAGGGGCGGGAGACCCAGTACTTC.

There are a few counts of this clone. This rearrangement joins TRBV14 to TRBJ2-1; D assignment may be TRBD1 or TRBD2 (5 bases each). V shed 6 bases and J shed 12 bases, with 15 bases lying between them. CDR3 length: 12 amino acids. CDR1 and CDR2 (germline): SGHDN, FVKESK. CDR3 in amino acids: CASSPKGTVQFF. CDR3 nucleotides: TGTGCCAGCAGTCCCAAGGGGACGGTGCAGTTCTTC.

The chain has TRBV5-1 and TRBJ2-6; D ambiguous. CDR3 size: 18 residues. Trimming left V 4 bases short and J 1 base short, with 18 bases between. The germline V gene encodes CDR1 SGHRS and CDR2 YFSETQ. Here the CDR3 reads CASSRNLWPGSGANVLTF. CDR3 in DNA: TGCGCCAGCAGCCGCAACCTGTGGCCGGGTTCTGGGGCCAACGTCCTGACTTTC.

The V and J genes are TRBV4-1 and TRBJ1-6; possibly TRBD1 for D (6 bases). Trimming took off 4 bases at V and 5 bases at J, with 12 bases between the two ends. Looked up from germline, CDR1 is MGHRA and CDR2 is YSYEKL. The CDR3 is 15 amino acids. The CDR3 bases are TGCGCCAGCAGCCTCCAGGACAGTGATAATTCACCCCTCCACTTT. It encodes CASSLQDSDNSPLHF.

The chain joins TRBV7-3 to TRBJ2-7; D ambiguous. The V end lost 4 bases, the J end lost 3 bases, and 7 bases lay between the germline ends. The germline gives CDR1 SGHTA, CDR2 FQGTGA. The CDR3 spans 12 residues. The CDR3 sequence is CASSSYSYEQYF. The CDR3 DNA is TGTGCCAGCAGCTCCTATAGCTACGAGCAGTACTTC.

The chain carries TRBV5-1 and TRBJ2-5; 11 nucleotides align to TRBD2. This CDR3 region has 15 residues. With V trimmed by 5 bases and J by 3 bases, 6 bases remained unmatched. The V gene's germline CDR1 is SGHRS and CDR2 YFSETQ. CDR3 amino acids: CASRALAGVEETQYF. The CDR3, as DNA: TGCGCCAGCAGGGCACTAGCGGGAGTTGAAGAGACCCAGTACTTC.

This clone was recorded at least ten times. Within the sample, other DNA sequences also encode this same CDR3. The rearrangement links TRBV6-5 to TRBJ2-1; tentatively, D is TRBD2 (6 bases). The CDR3 runs 15 residues. Per the germline V gene, CDR1 is MNHEY and CDR2 is SVGAGI. V lost 6 bases, J lost 1 base, and 13 bases lay in between. CDR3 sequence (DNA): TGTGCCAGCAGCCCCCCAGGGAGGTCCTACAATGAGCAGTTCTTC. It translates to CASSPPGRSYNEQFF.

The chain couples TRBV5-1 to TRBJ1-4, with TRBD1 matching 11 bases. The V segment lost 5 bases and the J segment 7 bases; nucleotides outside the gene matches: 13. The CDR3 extends over 17 amino acids. From germline, CDR1 is SGHRS and CDR2 YFSETQ. The CDR3 loop is CASSHGQGASSGEKLFF. CDR3 sequence (DNA): TGCGCCAGCAGTCACGGACAGGGGGCGAGTTCGGGTGAAAAACTGTTTTTT.

This clone showed up just a few times. The chain has TRBV2 and TRBJ1-4; unclear D gene. The V end lost 7 bases, the J end lost 8 bases, and 17 bases lay between the germline ends. The germline V gene has CDR1 SNHLY and CDR2 FYNNEI. The CDR3 totals 14 residues. CDR3 coding DNA: TGTGCCAGCAATCCATCCTTATCGGGGGAAAAACTGTTTTTT. Translating it yields CASNPSLSGEKLFF.